The rows below give T cell receptor beta chains drawn from one sample of a study of shared clonotypes between healthy human individuals. Only in-frame clones appear in the TCRdb table, and some are missing; sequencing was by immunoSEQ multiplex PCR. The profile shows 950,000 to 1,300,000 clones, approximately 76% of them singletons. Sequencing was done on a sample of memory CD4+ T cells sorted from blood. Every receptor here comes from a man between 18 and 29 years old in good health. The CDR3 runs from the conserved cysteine through the conserved F or W. The D gene is left open where the match is weak. The listing skips clone size in some rows; elsewhere it reads once, few, many or a size class.

>TRBV10-3|TRBJ2-2|TRBD1|NA
CAVTGTGGTGELFF
TGTGCCGTAACCGGGACAGGGGGCACCGGGGAGCTGTTTTTT
>TRBV10-3|TRBJ1-6|NA|many
CAIREGESPLHF
TGTGCCATCAGGGAGGGCGAATCACCCCTCCACTTT
>TRBV10-2|TRBJ2-2|NA|NA
CASSESELPRELFF
TGCGCCAGCAGTGAGTCGGAGTTACCCAGGGAGCTGTTTTTT
>TRBV6-5|TRBJ1-5|NA|NA
CASSYSTGQPQHF
TGTGCCAGCAGTTATTCAACGGGCCAGCCCCAGCATTTT
>TRBV28|TRBJ2-3|TRBD2|NA
CASRPRGTSKTDTQYF
TGTGCCAGCAGACCGCGAGGGACTAGCAAAACAGATACGCAGTATTTT
>TRBV30|TRBJ1-2|NA|NA
CAWSVAQGRGYTF
TGTGCCTGGAGTGTAGCCCAGGGTCGTGGCTACACCTTC
>TRBV28|TRBJ1-3|NA|NA
CASSSSTAGSGNTIYF
TGTGCCAGCAGTAGCTCGACAGCGGGCTCTGGAAACACCATATATTTT
>TRBV14|TRBJ2-1|NA|NA
CASSTGLGGHEQFF
TGTGCCAGCAGCACGGGACTCGGAGGCCATGAGCAGTTCTTC
>TRBV29-1|TRBJ1-1|TRBD1|NA
CSVESGQGVTEAFF
TGCAGCGTCGAATCGGGACAGGGGGTCACTGAAGCTTTCTTT
>TRBV7-6|TRBJ2-3|NA|NA
CASSLQRTDTQYF
TGTGCCAGCAGCTTACAAAGGACAGATACGCAGTATTTT
>TRBV7-2|TRBJ2-7|TRBD2|NA
CASSTRTSGRVYEQYF
TGTGCCAGCAGCACACGGACTAGCGGGAGAGTCTACGAGCAGTACTTC
>TRBV27|TRBJ2-3|NA|NA
CASSLGDSFFEDTQYF
TGTGCCAGCAGTTTAGGGGACTCCTTCTTCGAAGATACGCAGTATTTT
>TRBV5-4|TRBJ2-4|NA|NA
CASSFGGGKAKNIQYF
TGTGCCAGCAGCTTCGGTGGGGGGAAAGCCAAAAACATTCAGTACTTC
>TRBV30|TRBJ2-1|NA|NA
CAWSVDGNEQFF
TGTGCCTGGAGTGTGGACGGCAATGAGCAGTTCTTC
>TRBV6-5|TRBJ1-3|NA|NA
CASRGVETGNTIYF
TGTGCCAGCAGGGGGGTTGAAACTGGAAACACCATATATTTT